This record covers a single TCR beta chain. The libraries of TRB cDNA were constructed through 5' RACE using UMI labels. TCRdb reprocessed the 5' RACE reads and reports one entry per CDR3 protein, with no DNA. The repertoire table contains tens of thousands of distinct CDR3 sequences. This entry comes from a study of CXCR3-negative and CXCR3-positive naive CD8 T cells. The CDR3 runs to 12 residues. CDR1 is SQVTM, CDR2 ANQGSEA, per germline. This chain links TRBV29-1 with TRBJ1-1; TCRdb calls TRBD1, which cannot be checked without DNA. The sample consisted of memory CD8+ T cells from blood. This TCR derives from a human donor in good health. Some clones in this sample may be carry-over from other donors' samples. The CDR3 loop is CSAVTANTEAFF.